This T cell receptor delta chain was sequenced in a study of gamma delta lymphoproliferative disorders and STAT genes listed by TCRdb under 2018. In the study overall: The LymphoTrack Dx TCRG Assay was used to build gamma-chain libraries from a minimum of 50 ng of genomic DNA. To confirm results, a couple of gamma-chain samples and every delta-chain sample were sequenced twice. Since no corresponding Invivoscribe delta assay was available, delta-chain libraries were prepared following the standard operating procedure of the EuroClonality-NGS working group. Within a larger immunophenotypic and STAT-mutation study, TCR gamma and delta CDR3 repertoires were profiled by deep sequencing in Tgammadelta lymphoproliferative disease patients and healthy controls. Study-wide findings and limitations: When whole repertoires were clustered, patient gamma repertoires were grouped separately from healthy controls, whereas no separation between groups was observed for delta repertoires. According to the authors, NGS specificity may be reduced at low frequencies, so whether leukemic clones are public or private needs confirmation. Nearly all major gamma and delta clonotypes of patients were found to be public, being shared with at least one healthy donor, and only a couple of gamma clonotypes were found to be private to disease. Leukemic cells were skewed toward terminal effectors, whereas control T cells likely spanned varied maturation stages, a difference potentially limiting comparisons between patients and controls.

In both library methods, multiplex PCR was carried out with primers targeting conserved V and J regions of the TCR genes. The amplicons were purified, pooled and then sequenced on an Illumina MiSeq platform. Regarding the original processing steps: V(D)J alignment, clonotype assembly and translation were done with MiXCR, while functionality assessment and CDR3 repertoire analyses were done with VDJtools. CDR3 was defined per IMGT, and analyses were restricted to productive sequences using functional genes, excluding ORF genes and pseudogenes. A custom Python script was used to look across all patients and controls for identical amino acid CDR3s belonging to major clonotypes, meaning those with a frequency of >=5%. Clonotype frequencies in patients versus controls were compared with a one-sided non-parametric Wilcoxon test. TCRdb called clones anew from the public reads via CATT; matching DNA rows were later pooled. The authors' filters were not applied to this entry. This sample is represented by about 920 delta-chain clones; approximately 2% of them were singletons. Together, the top ten hold 60% to 75% of the sample.

From the cysteine up to the phenylalanine, the CDR3 has a length of 16 residues. The DNA shown is the 48-base CDR3, in frame from base 1. The V end loses 0 bases and the J end loses 4 bases, and a stretch of 17 bases separates them. CDR1 and CDR2, looked up from the germline V gene, are GEAIGNYY and EKD. For this clone: No antigen is known for it. TCRdb attributes to this sequence the protein of a much larger clone, which differs from the DNA translation at residue 6; a read error is likely, and the protein displayed is translated from the DNA.

For TCR sequencing, genomic DNA was taken from peripheral blood mononuclear cells isolated from both patients and controls. As controls, around 23 healthy adult blood donors (median age 64 years; around 12 males and 11 females) were included and were matched to patients for age and sex. This clonotype was obtained from a human donor in good health. The chain is assembled from TRDV2 and TRDJ1; a weak D assignment points to TRDD3 (6 bases agree). Sequenced sample: blood. The CDR3 amino acid sequence is: CACDTAGGGASDKLIF. The DNA sequence is as follows: TGTGCCTGTGACACCGCCGGTGGGGGGGCCAGCGATAAACTCATCTTT.